The clone carrying this T cell receptor (beta chain) is termed large. Its specificity is not known. Germline loops: CDR1 LNHDA, CDR2 SQIVND (reference sequence). This CDR3 is built from 14 residues. Trimming shortened V by 3 bases and J by 0 bases, and 6 bases separated the two germline ends. The sample is drawn from a study of PD-1 blockade in classical Hodgkin lymphoma. Whole-study findings and limits: TCR diversity at baseline was reported to be reduced in newly diagnosed patients relative to healthy donors. CD4+ TCR diversity, unlike CD8+, rose significantly by C4D1.

Sample time point: cycle 4 day 1 (C4D1), after 6 weeks of nivolumab. All patients relapsed after autologous stem cell transplantation, and brentuximab vedotin exposure varied. TCRdb keeps only in-frame clones here, not all; method: immunoSEQ multiplex PCR. The sample has about 17,000 clones, less than 75% seen once; the top ten hold 7.8%. This sequence originates from a human donor with classical Hodgkin lymphoma. The sequencing here drew on peripheral blood mononuclear cells (PBMCs), taken before the fourth cycle of nivolumab. The V and J genes are TRBV19 and TRBJ1-5; D is unresolved. The CDR3: CASSIIYSNQPQHF. CDR3 DNA: TGTGCCAGTAGTATTATCTATAGCAATCAGCCCCAGCATTTT.